This T cell receptor (beta chain) derives from a study of shared clonotypes between healthy human individuals. CD45RO-negative, CCR7-selected cells formed the naive CD8 fraction, which excluded terminally differentiated effector memory CD45RA+ cells. Produced via immunoSEQ multiplex PCR; TCRdb's table is partial and in-frame only. The sample contains about 2.1 million clones, 90% to 95% of which appear only once. Germline V gene lookup returns CDR1 LGHNA and CDR2 YSLEER. CDR3 size: 16 residues. V lost 0 bases and J 4 bases, leaving 13 bases between the germline ends. The J gene is TRBJ1-3, the V gene TRBV4-3; TRBD1 is a possible D gene (6 bases). This clonotype was obtained from a man between 18 and 35 years old in good health. Some clones in this sample may be carry-over from other donors' samples. Sample: naive CD8+ T cells from PBMCs. CDR3 coding DNA: TGCGCCAGCAGCCAAGATCGATCGGGGGGCGGAAACACCATATATTTT. Amino acids: CASSQDRSGGGNTIYF.